Given below is one TCR beta chain in context. The antigen is not known. The entry originates in a study of T cell responses to AZD1222 COVID-19 vaccine. Study-wide results and limits: Repertoire sampling was restricted to post-peak T cell response timepoints. Most donors were white British and more were female, and clonal diversity was possibly underestimated. Vaccine-related CD4 TCRs covered spike, predominating at 160-218 and 743-854.

V was shortened by 10 bases and J by 10 bases, with 14 bases between the two germline ends. The CDR3 runs to 12 residues. The germline V gene encodes CDR1 WNHNN and CDR2 SYGVQD (reference sequence). Only in-frame clones appear in the TCRdb table, and some are missing; sequencing was by immunoSEQ multiplex PCR. Found here are tens of thousands of clones, about three quarters of them singletons; the top ten hold under 4.5%. The receptor was isolated from an adult who received the AZD1222 COVID-19 vaccine. The rearrangement joins TRBV10-1 to TRBJ1-6; D gene ambiguous. Sequencing used peripheral blood, obtained 28 days after the second AZD1222 dose. CDR3 coding DNA: TGCGCCAACCAAACATTGGGGTCACCCCTCCACTTT. Translated: CANQTLGSPLHF.